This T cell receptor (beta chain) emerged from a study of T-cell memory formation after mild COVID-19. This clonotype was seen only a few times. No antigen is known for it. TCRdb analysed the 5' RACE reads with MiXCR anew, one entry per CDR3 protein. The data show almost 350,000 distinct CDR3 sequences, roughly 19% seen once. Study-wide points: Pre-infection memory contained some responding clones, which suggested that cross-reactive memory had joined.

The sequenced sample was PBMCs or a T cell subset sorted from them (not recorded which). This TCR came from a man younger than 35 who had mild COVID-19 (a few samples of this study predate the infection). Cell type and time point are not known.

In nucleotides, the CDR3 is TGTGCCAGCAGCACCGATGGACGGTACCTGGGTACGCAGTATTTT. This sequence encodes CASSTDGRYLGTQYF. This rearrangement joins TRBV6-5 to TRBJ2-3; no clear D gene. From germline, CDR1 is MNHEY and CDR2 SVGAGI. CDR3 size: 15 residues. V was clipped by 6 bases and J by 8 bases, with 21 bases between them.